This is a list of T cell receptor beta chains from one sample in a study of T cell responses to AZD1222 COVID-19 vaccine. Assay used: immunoSEQ multiplex PCR; TCRdb lists only in-frame clones, some missing. The sample lists approximately 150,000 clones; more than 80% were seen once. The sample consisted of peripheral blood, taken 28 days after the second AZD1222 dose. The receptors here all came from an adult who received the AZD1222 COVID-19 vaccine. CDR3s include the opening cysteine and the closing phenylalanine or tryptophan. Each record gives: V gene, clone size, J gene, D gene, CDR3 DNA, CDR3 protein. D genes are given only for firm matches. A clone size is listed for some rows: how often the clone was seen (once, few, many), or a class if it is expanded.

TRBV14	NA	TRBJ1-1	NA	TGTGCCAGCAGCCAAGATTACGGCACCTTGAGGACTGAAGCTTTCTTT	CASSQDYGTLRTEAFF
TRBV5-1	NA	TRBJ1-2	NA	TGCGCCAGCAGCTTGGACCGGGTAGGTGATTATGGCTACACCTTC	CASSLDRVGDYGYTF
TRBV27	NA	TRBJ1-1	NA	TGTGCCAGCAGTTGGCGGGACTCGAACACTGAAGCTTTCTTT	CASSWRDSNTEAFF
TRBV5-1	NA	TRBJ2-1	TRBD2	TGCGCCAGCAGCTTGGATCCAGCGGGAGGCCTCGGTGAGCAGTTCTTC	CASSLDPAGGLGEQFF
TRBV3-1/TRBV3-2	NA	TRBJ2-3	NA	TGTGCCAGCAGGGGGGCAGATACGCAGTATTTT	CASRGADTQYF
TRBV4-1	NA	TRBJ2-7	TRBD2	TGCGCCAGCAGTCACGTCCTAGCGGGCCTTAGCTCCTACGAGCAGTACTTC	CASSHVLAGLSSYEQYF
TRBV4-1	NA	TRBJ1-2	TRBD1	TGCGCCAGCAGCCAGATCACAGGGGCCTGGGGCTATGGCTACACCTTC	CASSQITGAWGYGYTF
TRBV6-5	once	TRBJ2-7	TRBD1	TGTGCCAGCAGTACCGGACAGGTTCTAAGGAACGAGCAGTACTTC	CASSTGQVLRNEQYF
TRBV11-2	NA	TRBJ1-2	NA	TGTGCCAGCAGCTTGGACAGAACGGTTGGCTACACCTTC	CASSLDRTVGYTF
TRBV10-2	NA	TRBJ2-1	TRBD2	TGCGCCAGCAGTGAGTACGCAGCGGGGGTCTACAATGAGCAGTTCTTC	CASSEYAAGVYNEQFF
TRBV6-4	NA	TRBJ2-1	NA	TGTGCCAGCAGTGACTCCGTAACAGGCAATCGCCAGCTCTTC	CASSDSVTGNRQLF
TRBV5-1	NA	TRBJ2-7	TRBD1	TGCGCCAGCAGAAACCGGGACAGCTTCCACGAGCAGTACTTC	CASRNRDSFHEQYF
TRBV30	NA	TRBJ1-2	NA	TGTGCCTGGAGTTTACAGGGTCCCTATGGCTACACCTTC	CAWSLQGPYGYTF
TRBV29-1	NA	TRBJ2-3	NA	TGCAGCGTTCAGGTTGCAGCAGATACGCAGTATTTT	CSVQVAADTQYF
TRBV5-1	NA	TRBJ2-7	TRBD2	TGCGCCAGCAGCTTGGGCCCGACGACTAGCGGGAACTCCAAGAGGTCGTACGAGCAGTACTTC	CASSLGPTTSGNSKRSYEQYF
TRBV20-1	NA	TRBJ1-6	NA	TGCAGTGCTAGTGTAGAATATAATTCACCCCTCCACTTT	CSASVEYNSPLHF
TRBV3-1/TRBV3-2	NA	TRBJ2-7	NA	TGTGCCAGCAGCCCAGGGGGGGGGACGGCCTACGAGCAGTACTTC	CASSPGGGTAYEQYF
TRBV2	few	TRBJ1-5	TRBD1	TGTGCCAGCAGGGGGGACAGGGACAATCAGCCCCAGCATTTT	CASRGDRDNQPQHF
TRBV6-5	NA	TRBJ1-6	TRBD1	TGTGCCAGCAGTTACTGGAAGGGGGCAGGTTCACCCCTCCACTTT	CASSYWKGAGSPLHF
TRBV9	once	TRBJ1-1	NA	TGTGCCAGCAGCTTATCGGACGGCCTCTTAGACGCTGAAGCTTTCTTT	CASSLSDGLLDAEAFF
TRBV11-2	once	TRBJ2-5	NA	TGTGCCAGCAGCTTAGGCATGGTCAGTAAGACTTGGCAAGAGACCCAGTACTTC	CASSLGMVSKTWQETQYF
TRBV19	NA	TRBJ1-2	NA	TGTGCCAGTAGACAGGGCCCAGCTAACTATGGCTACACCTTC	CASRQGPANYGYTF
TRBV19	NA	TRBJ1-2	NA	TGTGCCAGTAGTCGGGGCCCAGGGGCAGGCTACACCTTC	CASSRGPGAGYTF
TRBV3-1/TRBV3-2	NA	TRBJ1-1	TRBD1	TGTGCCAGCAGCCAAAGAGGGGGGACAGGGGTCGGAACTGAAGCTTTCTTT	CASSQRGGTGVGTEAFF
TRBV6-5	NA	TRBJ2-1	NA	TGTGCCAGCAGTTACTCGTTTACCGATTCCAATGAGCAGTTCTTC	CASSYSFTDSNEQFF
TRBV3-1/TRBV3-2	NA	TRBJ2-7	NA	TGTGCCAGCAGCCAAGTTATCCGCGGTTCCCACGAGCAGTACTTC	CASSQVIRGSHEQYF
TRBV14	once	TRBJ2-1	NA	TGTGCCAGCAGCCAGGCTAGCAATGAGCAGTTCTTC	CASSQASNEQFF
TRBV2	NA	TRBJ1-1	NA	TGTGCCAGCAGTGAAGGGGGCGGAAAAACTGAAGCTTTCTTT	CASSEGGGKTEAFF
TRBV6-1	NA	TRBJ2-1	TRBD2	TGTGCCAGCAGTGTTCATTTTAGCGGGAGGGCCGACAATGAGCAGTTCTTC	CASSVHFSGRADNEQFF
TRBV29-1	NA	TRBJ1-6	TRBD1	TGCAGCGCAAGACAGGGCCAATCTGGATCACCCCTCCACTTT	CSARQGQSGSPLHF
TRBV7-8	NA	TRBJ2-7	NA	TGTGCCAGCAGCTTACACTCCTACGAGCAGTACTTC	CASSLHSYEQYF
TRBV24-1	NA	TRBJ2-3	NA	TGTGCCAGCAGCGAGGGGGGCCAAGGCACAGATACGCAGTATTTT	CASSEGGQGTDTQYF
TRBV7-8	once	TRBJ2-1	NA	TGTGCCAGCAGCTTAACTCCAGGCACGGGCCGCAATGAGCAGTTCTTC	CASSLTPGTGRNEQFF
TRBV24-1	NA	TRBJ2-3	TRBD2	TGTGCCACCAGTGATGCAGGACTAGCGGGAGCTATCGATACGCAGTATTTT	CATSDAGLAGAIDTQYF
TRBV19	once	TRBJ2-1	NA	TGTGCCAGTAGTATCATCACCGGGACACTTACGTACAATGAGCAGTTCTTC	CASSIITGTLTYNEQFF
TRBV7-6	NA	TRBJ2-1	TRBD2	TGTGCCAGCAGCCCGGCTCGGACTAGCGGGAGCAATGAGCAGTTCTTC	CASSPARTSGSNEQFF
TRBV18	NA	TRBJ2-7	NA	TGTGCCAGCTCACCATTTCGGACAGTAGCCTCCTACGAGCAGTACTTC	CASSPFRTVASYEQYF
TRBV2	NA	TRBJ1-6	TRBD1	TGTGCCAGCAGTGAGGACAGGAGAAGGAATTCACCCCTCCACTTT	CASSEDRRRNSPLHF
TRBV5-1	NA	TRBJ2-1	TRBD2	TGCGCCAGCAGCTTGGTTCCGCGGGAGGCACCGGAGCAGTTCTTC	CASSLVPREAPEQFF
TRBV9	NA	TRBJ2-2	TRBD1	TGTGCCAGCAGCGTGGGACAGTCGAACACCGGGGAGCTGTTTTTT	CASSVGQSNTGELFF
TRBV11-2	NA	TRBJ1-1	NA	TGTGCCAGCAGCTTAGATAACCTCCTGAACACTGAAGCTTTCTTT	CASSLDNLLNTEAFF
TRBV3-1/TRBV3-2	NA	TRBJ2-5	NA	TGTGCCAGCAGCCCTGGGATCGGGATAGAGACCCAGTACTTC	CASSPGIGIETQYF
TRBV5-4	NA	TRBJ1-2	NA	TGTGCCAGCAGCTTGGTAGGCCCAGGGCCGGGCTACACCTTC	CASSLVGPGPGYTF
TRBV5-1	NA	TRBJ2-7	TRBD2	TGCGCCAGCAGCCTGGGACTAGGTTTCTACGAGCAGTACTTC	CASSLGLGFYEQYF
TRBV27	NA	TRBJ2-1	NA	TGTGCCAGCAGTCCCGACAGGGGCGGGGGCAATGAGCAGTTCTTC	CASSPDRGGGNEQFF
TRBV19	NA	TRBJ1-4	TRBD1	TGTGCCAGTAATGGACAGGGGGCAGGGGAAAAACTGTTTTTT	CASNGQGAGEKLFF
TRBV14	NA	TRBJ2-6	NA	TGTGCCAGCAGGACGCAGGGGTTCTCTGGGGCCAACGTCCTGACTTTC	CASRTQGFSGANVLTF
TRBV5-4	few	TRBJ2-1	TRBD2	TGTGCCAGCAGCTTGGGGGGACTAGCGGGAGGGAATGAGCAGTTCTTC	CASSLGGLAGGNEQFF
TRBV5-5	NA	TRBJ1-2	NA	TGTGCCAGCACCCTCGGCCCGACGGACTTCTATGGCTACACCTTC	CASTLGPTDFYGYTF
TRBV27	NA	TRBJ1-2	NA	TGTGCCAGCAGTTCCCGGGACATTGGGTATGGCTACACCTTC	CASSSRDIGYGYTF
TRBV28	once	TRBJ1-1	TRBD1	TGTGCCAGCAGTCGATGGACAGGGCCGGGGAACACTGAAGCTTTCTTT	CASSRWTGPGNTEAFF
TRBV2	once	TRBJ1-1	TRBD1	TGTGCCAGCAGAGGGACAGCTATGAACACTGAAGCTTTCTTT	CASRGTAMNTEAFF
TRBV4-1	NA	TRBJ1-2	TRBD1	TGCGCCAGCAGCCAAGCCCCCGGGACAGAGAGCTATGGCTACACCTTC	CASSQAPGTESYGYTF
TRBV10-1	NA	TRBJ2-2	TRBD2	TGCGCCAGCAGAGCCGGGACTAGCGGGAGTTCCGGGGAGCTGTTTTTT	CASRAGTSGSSGELFF
TRBV5-1	NA	TRBJ1-2	NA	TGCGCCAGCAGCTTGGGTACACAGGTGAACTATGGCTACACCTTC	CASSLGTQVNYGYTF
TRBV9	once	TRBJ2-1	TRBD2	TGTGCCAGCAGCGTAGTAGCTAGCGGGAGTGGTGAGCAGTTCTTC	CASSVVASGSGEQFF
TRBV5-1	NA	TRBJ1-1	TRBD1	TGCGCCACCACGAAAGAGGGACAGGGGAACACTGAAGCTTTCTTT	CATTKEGQGNTEAFF
TRBV29-1	NA	TRBJ1-2	TRBD1	TGCAGCACCGGACAGGGAACGAACTATGGCTACACCTTC	CSTGQGTNYGYTF
TRBV15	NA	TRBJ2-5	NA	TGTGCCACCAGCAGAGATCTCGGAGTCCAAGAGACCCAGTACTTC	CATSRDLGVQETQYF
TRBV9	NA	TRBJ2-2	NA	TGTGCCAGCAGCGTAGCTCCCCTTTGGACGGGGAACACCGGGGAGCTGTTTTTT	CASSVAPLWTGNTGELFF